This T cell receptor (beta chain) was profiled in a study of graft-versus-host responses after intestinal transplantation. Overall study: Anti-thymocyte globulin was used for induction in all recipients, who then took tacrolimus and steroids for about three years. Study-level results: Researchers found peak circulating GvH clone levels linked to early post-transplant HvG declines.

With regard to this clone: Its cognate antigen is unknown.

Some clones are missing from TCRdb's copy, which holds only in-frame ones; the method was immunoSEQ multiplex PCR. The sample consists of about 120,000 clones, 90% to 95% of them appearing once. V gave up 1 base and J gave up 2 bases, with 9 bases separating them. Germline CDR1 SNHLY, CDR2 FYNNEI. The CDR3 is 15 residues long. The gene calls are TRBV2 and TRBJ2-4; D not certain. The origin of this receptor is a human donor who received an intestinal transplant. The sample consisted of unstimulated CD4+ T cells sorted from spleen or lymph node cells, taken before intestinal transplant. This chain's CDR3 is CASSEDRIPKNIQYF. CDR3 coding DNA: TGTGCCAGCAGTGAAGACAGAATACCCAAAAACATTCAGTACTTC.